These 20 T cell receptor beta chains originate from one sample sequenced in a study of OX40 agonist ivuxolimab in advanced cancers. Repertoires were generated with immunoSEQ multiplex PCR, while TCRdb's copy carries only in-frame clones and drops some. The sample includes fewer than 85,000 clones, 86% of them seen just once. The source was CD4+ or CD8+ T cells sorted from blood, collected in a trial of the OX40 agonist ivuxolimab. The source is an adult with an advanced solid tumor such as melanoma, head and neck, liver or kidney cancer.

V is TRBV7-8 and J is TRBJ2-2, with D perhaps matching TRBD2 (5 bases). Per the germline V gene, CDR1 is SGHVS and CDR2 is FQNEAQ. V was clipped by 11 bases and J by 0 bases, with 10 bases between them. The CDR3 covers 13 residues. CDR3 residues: CAPGNANTGELFF. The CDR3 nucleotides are TGTGCCCCGGGGAACGCGAACACCGGGGAGCTGTTTTTT.

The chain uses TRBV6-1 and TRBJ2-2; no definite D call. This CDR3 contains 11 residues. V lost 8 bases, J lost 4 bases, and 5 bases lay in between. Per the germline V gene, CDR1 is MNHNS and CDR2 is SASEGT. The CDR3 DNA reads TGTGCCAGCTGGGGCACCGGGGAGCTGTTTTTT. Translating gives CASWGTGELFF.

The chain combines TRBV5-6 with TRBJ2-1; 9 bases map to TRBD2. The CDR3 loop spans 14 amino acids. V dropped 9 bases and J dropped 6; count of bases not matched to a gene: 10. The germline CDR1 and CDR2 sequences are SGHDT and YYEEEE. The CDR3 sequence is CATDLGRGGNEQFF. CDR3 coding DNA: TGTGCCACCGACCTGGGGCGGGGGGGCAATGAGCAGTTCTTC.

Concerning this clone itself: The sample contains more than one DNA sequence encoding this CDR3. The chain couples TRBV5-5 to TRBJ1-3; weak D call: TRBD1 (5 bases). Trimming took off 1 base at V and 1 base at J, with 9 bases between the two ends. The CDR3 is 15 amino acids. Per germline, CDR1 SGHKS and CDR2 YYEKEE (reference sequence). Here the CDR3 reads CASSLRGTSGNTIYF. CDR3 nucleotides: TGTGCCAGCAGCTTGAGAGGGACGTCTGGAAACACCATATATTTT.

The CDR3 nucleotides read TGTGCCAGCAGTCGTGGGGGAGGGGATACGCAGTATTTT. As protein: CASSRGGGDTQYF. The chain carries TRBV7-2 and TRBJ2-3, with 7 bases aligning to TRBD2. V lost 6 bases to trimming and J lost 6 bases; unmatched junction nucleotides: 6. Germline CDR1 SGHTA, CDR2 FQGNSA. The CDR3 consists of 13 residues.

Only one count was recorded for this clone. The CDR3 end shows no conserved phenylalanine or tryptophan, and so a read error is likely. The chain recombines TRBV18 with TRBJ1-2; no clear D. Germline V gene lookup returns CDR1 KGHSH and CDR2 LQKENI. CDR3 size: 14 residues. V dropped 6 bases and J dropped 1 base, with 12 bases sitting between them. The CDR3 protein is CASSPEEYNYGYTS. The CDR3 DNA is TGTGCCAGCTCCCCCGAGGAATATAACTATGGCTACACCTCC.

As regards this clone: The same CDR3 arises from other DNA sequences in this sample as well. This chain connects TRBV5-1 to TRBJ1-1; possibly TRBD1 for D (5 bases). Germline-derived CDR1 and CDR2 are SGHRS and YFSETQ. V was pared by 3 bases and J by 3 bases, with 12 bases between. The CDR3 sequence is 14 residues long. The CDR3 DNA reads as TGCGCCAGCAGCTCCATTGGGGGGGACACTGAAGCTTTCTTT. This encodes CASSSIGGDTEAFF.

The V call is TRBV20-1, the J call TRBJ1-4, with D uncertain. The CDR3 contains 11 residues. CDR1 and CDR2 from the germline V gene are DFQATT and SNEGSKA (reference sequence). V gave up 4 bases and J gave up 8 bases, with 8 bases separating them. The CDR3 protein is CSAKVREKLFF. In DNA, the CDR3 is TGCAGTGCTAAGGTCAGGGAAAAACTGTTTTTT.

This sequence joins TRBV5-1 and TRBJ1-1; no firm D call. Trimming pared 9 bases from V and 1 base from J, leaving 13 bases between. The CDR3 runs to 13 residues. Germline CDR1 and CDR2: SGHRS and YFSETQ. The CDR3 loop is CATRPGGNTEAFF. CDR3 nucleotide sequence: TGCGCCACCCGCCCGGGAGGGAACACTGAAGCTTTCTTT. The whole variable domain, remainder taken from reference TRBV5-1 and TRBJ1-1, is KAGVTQTPRYLIKTRGQQVTLSCSPISGHRSVSWYQQTPGQGLQFLFEYFSETQRNKGNFPGRFSGRQFSNSRSEMNVSTLELGDSALYLCATRPGGNTEAFFGQGTRLTVV.

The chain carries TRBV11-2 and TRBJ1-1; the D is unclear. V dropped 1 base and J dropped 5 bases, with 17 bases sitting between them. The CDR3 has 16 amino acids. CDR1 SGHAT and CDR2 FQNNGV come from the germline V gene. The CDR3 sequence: CASSLGGRWARTEAFF. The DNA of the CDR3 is TGTGCCAGCAGCTTAGGGGGAAGGTGGGCCAGGACTGAAGCTTTCTTT.

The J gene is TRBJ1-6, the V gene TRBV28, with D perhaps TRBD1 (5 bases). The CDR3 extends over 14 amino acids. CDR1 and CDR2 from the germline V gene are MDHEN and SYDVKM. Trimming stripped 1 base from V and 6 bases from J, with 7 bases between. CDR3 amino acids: CASSLYRINSPLHF. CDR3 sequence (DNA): TGTGCCAGCAGTTTATACAGGATTAATTCACCCCTCCACTTT.

CDR3 bases: TGTGCCATCAGTGAGTCGACTAGCGGGGGCTCCGGGGAGCTGTTTTTT. Translating gives CAISESTSGGSGELFF. The chain combines TRBV10-3 with TRBJ2-2, with 12 bases aligning to TRBD2. The V gene end was trimmed by 0 bases and the J gene end by 6 bases; junction bases not matched to a gene: 2. The CDR3 is made up of 16 amino acids. Germline CDR1 and CDR2: ENHRY and SYGVKD.

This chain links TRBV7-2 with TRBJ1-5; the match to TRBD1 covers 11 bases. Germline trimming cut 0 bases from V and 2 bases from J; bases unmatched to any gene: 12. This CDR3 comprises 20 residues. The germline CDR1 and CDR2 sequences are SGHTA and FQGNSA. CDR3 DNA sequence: TGTGCCAGCAGCTTAGCTATGGGGACAGGGGGGTTTAGGGGCAATCAGCCCCAGCATTTT. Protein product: CASSLAMGTGGFRGNQPQHF. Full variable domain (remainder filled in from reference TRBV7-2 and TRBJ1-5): GAGVSQSPSNKVTEKGKDVELRCDPISGHTALYWYRQSLGQGLEFLIYFQGNSAPDKSGLPSDRFSAERTGGSVSTLTIQRTQQEDSAVYLCASSLAMGTGGFRGNQPQHFGDGTRLSIL.

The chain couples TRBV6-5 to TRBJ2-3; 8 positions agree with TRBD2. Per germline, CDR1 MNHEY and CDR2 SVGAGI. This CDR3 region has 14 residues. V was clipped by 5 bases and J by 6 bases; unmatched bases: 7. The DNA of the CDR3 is TGTGCCAGCAGTCTTGGACTAGCTCTGGATACGCAGTATTTT. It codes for CASSLGLALDTQYF.

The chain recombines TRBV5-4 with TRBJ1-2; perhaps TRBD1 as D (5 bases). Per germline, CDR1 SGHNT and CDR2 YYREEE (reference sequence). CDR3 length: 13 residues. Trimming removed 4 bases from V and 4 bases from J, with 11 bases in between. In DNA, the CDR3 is TGTGCCAGCAGCCGGGGCGATTTCTATGGCTACACCTTC. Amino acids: CASSRGDFYGYTF. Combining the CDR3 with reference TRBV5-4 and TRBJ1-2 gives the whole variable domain ETGVTQSPTHLIKTRGQQVTLRCSSQSGHNTVSWYQQALGQGPQFIFQYYREEENGRGNFPPRFSGLQFPNYSSELNVNALELDDSALYLCASSRGDFYGYTFGSGTRLTVV.

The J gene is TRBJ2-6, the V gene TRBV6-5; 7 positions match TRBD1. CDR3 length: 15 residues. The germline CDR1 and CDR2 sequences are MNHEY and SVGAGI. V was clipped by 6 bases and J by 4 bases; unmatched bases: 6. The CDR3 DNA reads TGTGCCAGCAGCCAGACAGGGAACGGGGCCAACGTCCTGACTTTC. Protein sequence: CASSQTGNGANVLTF.

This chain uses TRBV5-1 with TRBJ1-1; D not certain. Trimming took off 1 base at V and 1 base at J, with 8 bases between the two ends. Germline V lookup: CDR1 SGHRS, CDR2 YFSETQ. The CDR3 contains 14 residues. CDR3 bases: TGCGCCAGCAGCTTGCGGTGGGGGAACACTGAAGCTTTCTTT. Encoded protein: CASSLRWGNTEAFF.

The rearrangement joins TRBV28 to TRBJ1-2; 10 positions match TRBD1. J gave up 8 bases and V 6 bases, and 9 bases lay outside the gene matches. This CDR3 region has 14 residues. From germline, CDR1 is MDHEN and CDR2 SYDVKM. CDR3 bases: TGTGCCAGCAGGACCCCCGGGACAGGGGCCGGCTACACCTTC. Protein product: CASRTPGTGAGYTF.

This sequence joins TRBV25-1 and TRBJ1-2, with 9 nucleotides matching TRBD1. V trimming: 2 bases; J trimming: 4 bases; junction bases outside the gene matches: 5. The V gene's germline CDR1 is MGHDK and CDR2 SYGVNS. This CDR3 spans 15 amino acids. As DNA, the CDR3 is TGTGCCAGCAGTGAAGACAGGGGGGATCCCTATGGCTACACCTTC. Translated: CASSEDRGDPYGYTF.

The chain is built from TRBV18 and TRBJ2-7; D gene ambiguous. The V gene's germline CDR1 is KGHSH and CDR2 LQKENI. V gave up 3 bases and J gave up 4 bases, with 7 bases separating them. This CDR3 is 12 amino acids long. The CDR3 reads CASSPNSYEQYF. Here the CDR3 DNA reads TGTGCCAGCTCACCGAACAGTTACGAGCAGTACTTC.